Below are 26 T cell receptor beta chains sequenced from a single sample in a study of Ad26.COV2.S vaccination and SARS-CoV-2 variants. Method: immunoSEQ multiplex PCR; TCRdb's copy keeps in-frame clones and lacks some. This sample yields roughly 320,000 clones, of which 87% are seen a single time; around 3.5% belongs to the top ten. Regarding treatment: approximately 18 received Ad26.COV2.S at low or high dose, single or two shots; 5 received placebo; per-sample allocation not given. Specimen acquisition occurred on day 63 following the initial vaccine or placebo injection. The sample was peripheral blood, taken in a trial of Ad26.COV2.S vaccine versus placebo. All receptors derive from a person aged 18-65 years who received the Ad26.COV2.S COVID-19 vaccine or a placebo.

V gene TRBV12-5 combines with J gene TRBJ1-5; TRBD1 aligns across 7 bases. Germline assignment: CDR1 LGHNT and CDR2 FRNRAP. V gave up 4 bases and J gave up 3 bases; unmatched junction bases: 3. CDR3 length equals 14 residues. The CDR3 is CASGWGQLNQPQHF. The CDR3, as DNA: TGTGCTAGTGGTTGGGGACAGCTCAATCAGCCCCAGCATTTT.

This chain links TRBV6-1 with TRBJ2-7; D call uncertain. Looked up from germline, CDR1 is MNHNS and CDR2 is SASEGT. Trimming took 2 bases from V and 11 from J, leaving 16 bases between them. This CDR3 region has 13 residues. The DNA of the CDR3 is TGTGCCAGCAGTGAACAGGTCAGCCTCTCGGAGTACTTC. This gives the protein CASSEQVSLSEYF.

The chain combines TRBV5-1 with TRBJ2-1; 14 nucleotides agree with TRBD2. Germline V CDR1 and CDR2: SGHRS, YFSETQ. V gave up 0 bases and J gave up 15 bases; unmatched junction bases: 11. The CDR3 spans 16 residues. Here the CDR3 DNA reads TGCGCCAGCAGCTTGGGGACCCGACTAGCGGGGGGGCCGGGGTTCTTC. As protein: CASSLGTRLAGGPGFF.

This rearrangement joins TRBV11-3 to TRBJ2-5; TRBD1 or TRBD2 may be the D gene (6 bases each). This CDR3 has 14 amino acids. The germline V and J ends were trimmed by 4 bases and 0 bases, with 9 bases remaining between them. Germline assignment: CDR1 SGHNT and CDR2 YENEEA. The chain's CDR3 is CASSSGGNQETQYF. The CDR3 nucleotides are TGTGCCAGCAGCTCCGGGGGCAACCAAGAGACCCAGTACTTC.

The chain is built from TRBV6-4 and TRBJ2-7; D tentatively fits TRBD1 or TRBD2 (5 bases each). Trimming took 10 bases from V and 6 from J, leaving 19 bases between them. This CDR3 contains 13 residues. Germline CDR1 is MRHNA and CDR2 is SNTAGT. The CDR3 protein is CATRGSPGTEQYF. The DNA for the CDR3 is TGTGCCACCCGTGGAAGCCCGGGGACCGAGCAGTACTTC.

CDR3 residues: CASSQAYSSGDRGFYGFPNEQFF. Here the CDR3 DNA reads TGTGCCAGCAGCCAAGCCTACTCGTCGGGGGACAGGGGTTTTTACGGCTTCCCCAATGAGCAGTTCTTC. V is TRBV3-1 (or the pseudogene TRBV3-2) and J is TRBJ2-1, with 10 bases lining up with TRBD1. V shed 1 base, J shed 6 bases, and the junction held 27 bases outside the gene matches. In germline, CDR1 is LGHDT, CDR2 YNNKEL (reference sequence). The CDR3 loop spans 23 amino acids.

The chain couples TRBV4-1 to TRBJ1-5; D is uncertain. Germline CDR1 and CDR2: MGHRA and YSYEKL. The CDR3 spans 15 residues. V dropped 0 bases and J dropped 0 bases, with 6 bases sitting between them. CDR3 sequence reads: CASSQERYSNQPQHF. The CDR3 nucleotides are TGCGCCAGCAGCCAAGAAAGATATAGCAATCAGCCCCAGCATTTT.

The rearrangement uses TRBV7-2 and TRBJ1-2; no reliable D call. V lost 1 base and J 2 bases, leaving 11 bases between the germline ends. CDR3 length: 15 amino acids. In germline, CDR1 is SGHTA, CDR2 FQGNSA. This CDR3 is CASSLVEGANYGYTF. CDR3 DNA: TGTGCCAGCAGCTTAGTGGAGGGTGCGAACTATGGCTACACCTTC.

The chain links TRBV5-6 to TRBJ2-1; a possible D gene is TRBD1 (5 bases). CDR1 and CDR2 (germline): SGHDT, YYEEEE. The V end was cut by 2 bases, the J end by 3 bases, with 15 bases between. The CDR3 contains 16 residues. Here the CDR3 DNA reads TGTGCCAGCAGCTTCCCCCGGACAAACTACTACAATGAGCAGTTCTTC. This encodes CASSFPRTNYYNEQFF.

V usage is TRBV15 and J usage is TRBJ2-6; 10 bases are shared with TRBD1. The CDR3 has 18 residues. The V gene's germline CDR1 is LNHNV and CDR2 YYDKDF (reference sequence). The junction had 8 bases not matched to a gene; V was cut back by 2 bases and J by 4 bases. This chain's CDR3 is CATSRHPGQGSGANVLTF. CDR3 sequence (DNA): TGTGCCACCAGCAGACATCCGGGACAGGGGTCCGGGGCCAACGTCCTGACTTTC.

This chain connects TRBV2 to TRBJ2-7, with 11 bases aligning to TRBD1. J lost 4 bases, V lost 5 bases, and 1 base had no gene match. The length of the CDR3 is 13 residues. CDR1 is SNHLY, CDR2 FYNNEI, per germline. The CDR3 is CASSWDRGYEQYF. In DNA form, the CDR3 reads TGTGCCAGCAGTTGGGACAGGGGGTACGAGCAGTACTTC.

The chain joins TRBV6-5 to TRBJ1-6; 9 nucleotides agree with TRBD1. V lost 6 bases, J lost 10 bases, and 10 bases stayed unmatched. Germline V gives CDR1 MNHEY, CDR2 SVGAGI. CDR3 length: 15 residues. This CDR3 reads CASRTGQGIRSPLHF. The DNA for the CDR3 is TGTGCCAGCAGAACAGGACAGGGGATACGGTCACCCCTCCACTTT.

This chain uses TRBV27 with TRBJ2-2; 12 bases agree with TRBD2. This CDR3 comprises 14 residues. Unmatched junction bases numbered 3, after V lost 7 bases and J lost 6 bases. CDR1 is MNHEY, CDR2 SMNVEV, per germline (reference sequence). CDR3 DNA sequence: TGTGCCAGCAACTCTAGCGGGGGGGCCGGGGAGCTGTTTTTT. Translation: CASNSSGGAGELFF.

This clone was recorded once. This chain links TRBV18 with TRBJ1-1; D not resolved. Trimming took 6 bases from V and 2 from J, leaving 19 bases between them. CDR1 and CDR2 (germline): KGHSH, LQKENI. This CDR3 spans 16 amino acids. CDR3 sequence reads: CASSPGVRSGNTEAFF. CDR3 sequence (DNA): TGTGCCAGCTCTCCAGGAGTGCGCTCGGGCAACACTGAAGCTTTCTTT.

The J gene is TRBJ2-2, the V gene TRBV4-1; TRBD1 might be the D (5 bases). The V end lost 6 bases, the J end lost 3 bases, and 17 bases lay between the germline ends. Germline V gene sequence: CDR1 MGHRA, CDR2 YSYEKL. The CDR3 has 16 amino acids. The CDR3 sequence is CASRKGDRGYTGELFF. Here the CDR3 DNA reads TGCGCCAGCAGAAAAGGGGATAGGGGATACACCGGGGAGCTGTTTTTT.

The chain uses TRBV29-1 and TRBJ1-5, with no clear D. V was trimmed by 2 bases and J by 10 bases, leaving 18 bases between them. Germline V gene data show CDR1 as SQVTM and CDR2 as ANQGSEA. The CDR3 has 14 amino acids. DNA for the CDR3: TGCAGCGTTGAAAAAGGACCGGGTCGAACTCCCCAGCATTTT. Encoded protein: CSVEKGPGRTPQHF. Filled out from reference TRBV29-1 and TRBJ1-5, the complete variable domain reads SAVISQKPSRDICQRGTSLTIQCQVDSQVTMMFWYRQQPGQSLTLIATANQGSEATYESGFVIDKFPISRPNLTFSTLTVSNMSPEDSSIYLCSVEKGPGRTPQHFGDGTRLSIL.

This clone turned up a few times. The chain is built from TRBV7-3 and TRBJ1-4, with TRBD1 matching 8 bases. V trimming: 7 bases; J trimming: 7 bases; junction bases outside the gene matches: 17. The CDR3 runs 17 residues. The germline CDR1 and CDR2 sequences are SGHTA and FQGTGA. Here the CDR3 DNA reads TGTGCCAGCACCCGTCCCCAGGGGGCGGGGGGTGGTGAAAAACTGTTTTTT. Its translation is CASTRPQGAGGGEKLFF.

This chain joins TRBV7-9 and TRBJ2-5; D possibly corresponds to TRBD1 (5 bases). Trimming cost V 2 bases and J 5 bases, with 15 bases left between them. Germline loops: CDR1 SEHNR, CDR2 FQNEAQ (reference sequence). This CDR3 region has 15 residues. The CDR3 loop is CASSLITGGQETQYF. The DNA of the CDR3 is TGTGCCAGCAGCTTAATAACAGGTGGGCAGGAGACCCAGTACTTC. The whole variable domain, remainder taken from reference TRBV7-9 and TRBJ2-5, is DTGVSQNPRHKITKRGQNVTFRCDPISEHNRLYWYRQTLGQGPEFLTYFQNEAQLEKSRLLSDRFSAERPKGSFSTLEIQRTEQGDSAMYLCASSLITGGQETQYFGPGTRLLVL.

CDR3: CATSRGTDRVEYTEAFF. The CDR3 nucleotides read TGTGCCACCAGCAGGGGCACAGACAGGGTAGAATACACTGAAGCTTTCTTT. The chain couples TRBV15 to TRBJ1-1, with 7 bases aligning to TRBD1. Germline CDR1 reads LNHNV; CDR2 reads YYDKDF (reference sequence). The CDR3 loop spans 17 amino acids. The trim removed 3 bases at V and 3 bases at J, leaving 13 bases unmatched.

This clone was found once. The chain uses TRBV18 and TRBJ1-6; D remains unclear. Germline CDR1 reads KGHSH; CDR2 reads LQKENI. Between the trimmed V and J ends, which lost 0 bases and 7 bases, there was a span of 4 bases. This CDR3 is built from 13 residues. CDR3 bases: TGTGCCAGCTCACCACCGCCCAATTCACCCCTCCACTTT. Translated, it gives CASSPPPNSPLHF. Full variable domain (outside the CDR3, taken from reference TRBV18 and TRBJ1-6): NAGVMQNPRHLVRRRGQEARLRCSPMKGHSHVYWYRQLPEEGLKFMVYLQKENIIDESGMPKERFSAEFPKEGPSILRIQQVVRGDSAAYFCASSPPPNSPLHFGNGTRLTVT.

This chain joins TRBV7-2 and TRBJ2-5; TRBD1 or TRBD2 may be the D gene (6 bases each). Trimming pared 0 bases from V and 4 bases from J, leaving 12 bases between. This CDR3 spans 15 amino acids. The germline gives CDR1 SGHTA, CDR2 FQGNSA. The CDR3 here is CASSLAGGPGETQYF. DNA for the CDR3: TGTGCCAGCAGCTTAGCGGGGGGCCCCGGAGAGACCCAGTACTTC. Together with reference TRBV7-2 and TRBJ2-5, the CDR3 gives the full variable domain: GAGVSQSPSNKVTEKGKDVELRCDPISGHTALYWYRQSLGQGLEFLIYFQGNSAPDKSGLPSDRFSAERTGGSVSTLTIQRTQQEDSAVYLCASSLAGGPGETQYFGPGTRLLVL.

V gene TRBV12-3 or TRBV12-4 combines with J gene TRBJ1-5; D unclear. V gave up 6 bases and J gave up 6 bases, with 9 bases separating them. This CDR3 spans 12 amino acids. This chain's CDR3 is CASRRTGQPQHF. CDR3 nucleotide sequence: TGTGCCAGCAGGCGTACTGGTCAGCCCCAGCATTTT.

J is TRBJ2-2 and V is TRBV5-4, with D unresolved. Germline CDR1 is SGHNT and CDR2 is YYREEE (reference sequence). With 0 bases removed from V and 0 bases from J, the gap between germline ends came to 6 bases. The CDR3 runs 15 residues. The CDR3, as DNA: TGTGCCAGCAGCTTGGCAGGTTCGAACACCGGGGAGCTGTTTTTT. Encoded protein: CASSLAGSNTGELFF. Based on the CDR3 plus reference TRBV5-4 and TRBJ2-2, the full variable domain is ETGVTQSPTHLIKTRGQQVTLRCSSQSGHNTVSWYQQALGQGPQFIFQYYREEENGRGNFPPRFSGLQFPNYSSELNVNALELDDSALYLCASSLAGSNTGELFFGEGSRLTVL.

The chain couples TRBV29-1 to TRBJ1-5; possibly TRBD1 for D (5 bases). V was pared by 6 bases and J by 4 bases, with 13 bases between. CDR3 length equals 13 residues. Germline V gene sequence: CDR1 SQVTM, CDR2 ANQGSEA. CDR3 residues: CSVGGGLNQPQHF. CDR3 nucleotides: TGCAGCGTGGGGGGGGGACTAAATCAGCCCCAGCATTTT. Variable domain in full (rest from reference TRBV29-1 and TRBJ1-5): SAVISQKPSRDICQRGTSLTIQCQVDSQVTMMFWYRQQPGQSLTLIATANQGSEATYESGFVIDKFPISRPNLTFSTLTVSNMSPEDSSIYLCSVGGGLNQPQHFGDGTRLSIL.

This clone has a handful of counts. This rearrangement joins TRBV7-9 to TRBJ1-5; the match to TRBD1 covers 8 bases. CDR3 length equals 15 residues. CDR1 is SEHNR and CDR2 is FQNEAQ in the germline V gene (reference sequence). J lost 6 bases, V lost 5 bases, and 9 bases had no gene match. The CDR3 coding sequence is TGTGCCAGCAGCCCCTCGACAGGGGTGGTTCAGCCCCAGCATTTT. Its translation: CASSPSTGVVQPQHF.

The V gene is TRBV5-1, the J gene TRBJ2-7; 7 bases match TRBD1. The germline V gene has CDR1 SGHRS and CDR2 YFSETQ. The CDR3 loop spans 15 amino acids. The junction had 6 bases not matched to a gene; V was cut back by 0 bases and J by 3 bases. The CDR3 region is CASSLGDRVGYEQYF. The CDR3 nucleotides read TGCGCCAGCAGCTTGGGTGACAGGGTAGGCTACGAGCAGTACTTC.